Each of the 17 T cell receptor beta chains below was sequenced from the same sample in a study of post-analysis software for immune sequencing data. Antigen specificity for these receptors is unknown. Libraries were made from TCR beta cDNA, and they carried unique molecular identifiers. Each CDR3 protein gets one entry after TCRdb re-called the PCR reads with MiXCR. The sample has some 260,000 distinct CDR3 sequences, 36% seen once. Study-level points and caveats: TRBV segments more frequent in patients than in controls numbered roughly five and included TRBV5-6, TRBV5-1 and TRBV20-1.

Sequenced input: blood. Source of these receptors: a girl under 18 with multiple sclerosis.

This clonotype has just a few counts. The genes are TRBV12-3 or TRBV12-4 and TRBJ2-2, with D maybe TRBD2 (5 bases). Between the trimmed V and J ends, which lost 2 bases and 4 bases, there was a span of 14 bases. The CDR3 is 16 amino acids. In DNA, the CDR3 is TGTGCCAGCAGTTTACGCAGGAGGTCCCTCACCGGGGAGCTGTTTTTT. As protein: CASSLRRRSLTGELFF.

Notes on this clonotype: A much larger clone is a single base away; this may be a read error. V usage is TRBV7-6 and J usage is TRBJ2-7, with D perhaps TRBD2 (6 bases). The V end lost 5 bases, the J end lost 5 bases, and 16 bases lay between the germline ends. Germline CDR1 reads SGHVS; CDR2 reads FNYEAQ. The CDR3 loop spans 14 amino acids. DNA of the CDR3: TGTGCCAGCAGCCCCGGGGGAGCCAAGAACGAGCAGTACGTC. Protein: CASSPGGAKNEQYV.

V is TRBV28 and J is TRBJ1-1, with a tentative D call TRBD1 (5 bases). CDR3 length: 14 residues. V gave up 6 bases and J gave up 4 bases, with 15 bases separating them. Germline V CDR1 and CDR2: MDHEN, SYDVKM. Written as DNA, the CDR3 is TGTGCCAGCAGGGGAATCGGGACGGGCACTGAAGCTTTCTTT. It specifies CASRGIGTGTEAFF.

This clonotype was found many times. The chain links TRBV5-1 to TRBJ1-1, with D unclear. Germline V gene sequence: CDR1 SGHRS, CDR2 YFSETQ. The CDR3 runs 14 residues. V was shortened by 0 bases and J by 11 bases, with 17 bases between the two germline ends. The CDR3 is CASSLAGAVDGAFF. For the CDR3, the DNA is TGCGCCAGCAGCTTGGCTGGAGCCGTGGATGGGGCTTTCTTT.

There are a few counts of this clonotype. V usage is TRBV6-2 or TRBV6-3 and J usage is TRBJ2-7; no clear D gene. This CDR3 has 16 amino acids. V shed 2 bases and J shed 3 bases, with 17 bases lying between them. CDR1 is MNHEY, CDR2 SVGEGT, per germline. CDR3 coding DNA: TGTGCCAGCAGTTACCACGCTCGAGTAGTGGGCTACGAGCAGTACTTC. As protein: CASSYHARVVGYEQYF.

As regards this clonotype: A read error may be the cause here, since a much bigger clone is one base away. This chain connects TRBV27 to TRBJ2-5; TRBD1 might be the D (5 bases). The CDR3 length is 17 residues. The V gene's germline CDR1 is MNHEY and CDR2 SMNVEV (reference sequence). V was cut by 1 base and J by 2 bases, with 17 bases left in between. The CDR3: CASSLWARARRQETQYF. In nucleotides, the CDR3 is TGTGCCAGCAGTTTATGGGCCAGGGCGAGGCGACAAGAGACCCAGTACTTC.

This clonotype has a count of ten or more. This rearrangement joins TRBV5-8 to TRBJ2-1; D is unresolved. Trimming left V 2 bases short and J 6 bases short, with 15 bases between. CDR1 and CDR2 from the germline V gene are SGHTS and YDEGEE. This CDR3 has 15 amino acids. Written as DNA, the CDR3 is TGTGCCAGCAGCTTAAGCCGCAATCTCATCAATGAGCAGTTCTTC. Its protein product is CASSLSRNLINEQFF.

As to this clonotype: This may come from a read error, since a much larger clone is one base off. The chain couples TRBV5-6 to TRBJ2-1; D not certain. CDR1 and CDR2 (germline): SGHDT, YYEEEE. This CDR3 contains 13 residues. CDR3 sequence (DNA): TGTGCCAACAGCTGGGCTCCCTACAATGAGCAGTTCTTC. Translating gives CANSWAPYNEQFF.

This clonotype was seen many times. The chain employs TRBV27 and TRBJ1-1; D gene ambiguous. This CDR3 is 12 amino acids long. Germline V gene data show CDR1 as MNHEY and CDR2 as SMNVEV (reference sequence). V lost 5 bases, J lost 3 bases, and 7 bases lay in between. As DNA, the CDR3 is TGTGCCAGCAGTACGGGGTACACTGAAGCTTTCTTT. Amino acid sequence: CASSTGYTEAFF.

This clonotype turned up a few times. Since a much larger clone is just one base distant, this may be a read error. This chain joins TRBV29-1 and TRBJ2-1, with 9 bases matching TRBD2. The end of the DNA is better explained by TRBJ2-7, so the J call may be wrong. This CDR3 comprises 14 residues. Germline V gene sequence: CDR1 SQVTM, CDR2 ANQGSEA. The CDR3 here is CSVLHRLADNEQYF. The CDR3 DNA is TGCAGCGTTCTACACCGACTAGCGGACAATGAGCAGTACTTC.

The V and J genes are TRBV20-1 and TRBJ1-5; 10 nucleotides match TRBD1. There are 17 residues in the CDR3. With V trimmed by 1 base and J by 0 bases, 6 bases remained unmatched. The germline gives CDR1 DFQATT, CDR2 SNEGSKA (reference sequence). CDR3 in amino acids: CSARAGTGVVSNQPQHF. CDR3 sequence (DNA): TGCAGTGCTAGAGCCGGGACAGGGGTCGTTAGCAATCAGCCCCAGCATTTT.

The CDR3 DNA is TGTGCCAGCAGCTTACACAAGAATTCCTACTACGAGCAGTACTTC. Its protein product is CASSLHKNSYYEQYF. V gene TRBV7-8 combines with J gene TRBJ2-7; no clear D gene. This CDR3 region has 15 residues. V was trimmed by 2 bases and J by 3 bases, leaving 14 bases between them. Germline lookup yields CDR1 SGHVS and CDR2 FQNEAQ.

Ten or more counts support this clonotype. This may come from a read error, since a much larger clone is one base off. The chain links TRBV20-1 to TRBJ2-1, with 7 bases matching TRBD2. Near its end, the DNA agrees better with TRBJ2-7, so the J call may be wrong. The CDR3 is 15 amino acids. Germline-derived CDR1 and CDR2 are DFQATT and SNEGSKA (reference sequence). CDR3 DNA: TGCAGTGCTCCATCGGCGGGAGAGGATTACAATGAGCAGTACTTC. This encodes CSAPSAGEDYNEQYF.

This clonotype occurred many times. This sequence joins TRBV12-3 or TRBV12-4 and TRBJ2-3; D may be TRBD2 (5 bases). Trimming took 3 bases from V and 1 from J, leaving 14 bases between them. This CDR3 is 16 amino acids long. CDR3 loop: CASSFARGKGTDTQYF. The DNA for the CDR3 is TGTGCCAGCAGTTTTGCTCGGGGAAAGGGCACAGATACGCAGTATTTT.

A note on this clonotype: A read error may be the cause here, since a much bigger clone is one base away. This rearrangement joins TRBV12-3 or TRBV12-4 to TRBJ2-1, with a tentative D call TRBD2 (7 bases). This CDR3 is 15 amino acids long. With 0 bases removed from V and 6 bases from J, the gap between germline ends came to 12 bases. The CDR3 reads CASSLAGGLGNEQFF. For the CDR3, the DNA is TGTGCCAGCAGTTTAGCGGGGGGGCTGGGCAATGAGCAGTTCTTC.

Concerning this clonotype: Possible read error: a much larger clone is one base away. The DNA of the CDR3 is TGTGCCAGCAGCTTAGGGGCGACTCACAATGAGCAGTACTTC. Its translation: CASSLGATHNEQYF. V usage is TRBV7-8 and J usage is TRBJ2-5; no definite D call. V was cut by 1 base and J by 11 bases, with 17 bases left in between. The CDR3 runs 14 residues. Germline loops: CDR1 SGHVS, CDR2 FQNEAQ.

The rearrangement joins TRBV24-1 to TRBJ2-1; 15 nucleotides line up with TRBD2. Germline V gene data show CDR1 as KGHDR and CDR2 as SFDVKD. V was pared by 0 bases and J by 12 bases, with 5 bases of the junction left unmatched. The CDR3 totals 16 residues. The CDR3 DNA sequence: TGTGCCACCAGTGATTTGAGGACTAGCGGGGGGGAGGGGCAGTTCTTC. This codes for CATSDLRTSGGEGQFF.